The next 27 T cell receptor beta chains were all read from a single sample in a study of high-grade serous ovarian cancer treatment subgroups. Tumor samples were taken before definitive surgery or chemotherapy. This table comes from immunoSEQ multiplex PCR, and its TCRdb copy is limited to in-frame clones, with some not included. The repertoire consists of roughly 15,000 clones, with roughly nine tenths occurring once and the leading ten covering roughly 6.4%. The sequenced sample consisted of tumor tissue. These receptor sequences come from a human donor with high-grade serous ovarian cancer.

V gene TRBV6-6 combines with J gene TRBJ2-2; D is ambiguous. V was trimmed by 6 bases and J by 15 bases, leaving 14 bases between them. Germline-derived CDR1 and CDR2 are MNHNY and SVGAGI (reference sequence). The CDR3 has 11 amino acids. The CDR3 region is CASREGAPVFF. In nucleotides, the CDR3 is TGTGCCAGCAGGGAAGGAGCGCCGGTGTTTTTT.

This clone occurred once. The chain combines TRBV11-3 with TRBJ2-5; 7 bases are a match to TRBD2. The CDR3 totals 15 residues. Per the germline V gene, CDR1 is SGHNT and CDR2 is YENEEA. The V and J ends lost 1 base and 2 bases, in that order; junction bases with no gene match: 4. The CDR3 protein is CASSLGGGYQETQYF. The CDR3 DNA reads TGTGCCAGCAGCTTAGGGGGGGGATATCAAGAGACCCAGTACTTC.

This clone has just a few counts. DNA for the CDR3: TGTGCCAGTAGTGGGCAGCTTAATTCACCCCTCCACTTT. This translates into CASSGQLNSPLHF. The chain links TRBV19 to TRBJ1-6, with no clear D. This CDR3 is built from 13 residues. Trimming shortened V by 5 bases and J by 6 bases, and 8 bases separated the two germline ends. Germline V lookup: CDR1 LNHDA, CDR2 SQIVND (reference sequence).

In the case of this clone: One junction end does not reproduce the germline sequence, and a read error may be involved. The rearrangement uses TRBV7-7 and TRBJ2-3; a possible D gene is TRBD2 (6 bases). This CDR3 has 15 residues. The germline CDR1 and CDR2 sequences are SSHAT and FNYEAQ (reference sequence). The CDR3 region has the DNA TGTGCTAGCAGCCCGGGGGTCTCTAGCACAGATACGCAGTATTTT. It yields the protein CASSPGVSSTDTQYF.

J is TRBJ1-3 and V is TRBV5-6, with D tentatively TRBD1 (6 bases). Germline V lookup: CDR1 SGHDT, CDR2 YYEEEE. The CDR3 is 14 residues long. Trimming removed 3 bases from V and 4 bases from J, with 11 bases in between. CDR3 DNA sequence: TGTGCCAGCAGCTCGGACAGCCTCGGAAACACCATATATTTT. Translating it yields CASSSDSLGNTIYF.

This chain connects TRBV11-2 to TRBJ2-5; maybe TRBD2 (5 bases). With 1 base removed from V and 1 base from J, the gap between germline ends came to 10 bases. Germline V gene lookup returns CDR1 SGHAT and CDR2 FQNNGV. This CDR3 has 15 amino acids. The CDR3 DNA is TGTGCCAGCAGCTTAGGGGAGTGGGGCCAAGAGACCCAGTACTTC. The encoded protein is CASSLGEWGQETQYF.

This chain uses TRBV5-5 with TRBJ2-5; D is uncertain. The V end lost 0 bases, the J end lost 1 base, and 13 bases lay between the germline ends. This CDR3 has 16 residues. Germline CDR1 SGHKS, CDR2 YYEKEE (reference sequence). CDR3 DNA sequence: TGTGCCAGCAGCTTGGAGGTCGGGCCGTCCCAAGAGACCCAGTACTTC. Translating it yields CASSLEVGPSQETQYF.

This clone appeared a single time. The chain couples TRBV18 to TRBJ1-2, with D perhaps matching TRBD1 (6 bases). The CDR3 is 15 residues long. Germline loops: CDR1 KGHSH, CDR2 LQKENI. Trimming took off 3 bases at V and 4 bases at J, with 15 bases between the two ends. CDR3 region: CASSPIQGFSYGYTF. In DNA form, the CDR3 reads TGTGCCAGCTCACCGATACAGGGATTTAGCTATGGCTACACCTTC. The complete variable domain, with remaining parts taken from reference TRBV18 and TRBJ1-2, reads NAGVMQNPRHLVRRRGQEARLRCSPMKGHSHVYWYRQLPEEGLKFMVYLQKENIIDESGMPKERFSAEFPKEGPSILRIQQVVRGDSAAYFCASSPIQGFSYGYTFGSGTRLTVV.

The chain recombines TRBV30 with TRBJ2-2; D is possibly TRBD1 (5 bases). V was shortened by 2 bases and J by 1 base, with 14 bases between the two germline ends. There are 16 residues in the CDR3. Germline CDR1 reads GTSNPN; CDR2 reads SVGIG (reference sequence). In DNA, the CDR3 is TGTGCCTGGAGTCCCCGAAACAGGTTGAACACCGGGGAGCTGTTTTTT. Its translation is CAWSPRNRLNTGELFF.

The chain recombines TRBV5-6 with TRBJ1-4; TRBD1 agrees at 7 bases. CDR1 and CDR2 (germline): SGHDT, YYEEEE. This CDR3 is 14 amino acids long. With 1 base clipped from V and 13 bases from J, the junction kept 10 bases outside the gene matches. CDR3 amino acids: CASSLTGTGEVLFF. In nucleotides, the CDR3 is TGTGCCAGCAGCTTGACAGGAACAGGGGAAGTACTGTTTTTT.

This chain connects TRBV6-1 to TRBJ1-5; 7 bases align to TRBD1. After removal of 1 base from V and 5 bases from J, the junction contained 5 bases not matched to a gene. Germline loops: CDR1 MNHNS, CDR2 SASEGT. The CDR3 has 15 amino acids. In nucleotides, the CDR3 is TGTGCCAGCAGTGAAGAGGCAGGGGGTTATCAGCCCCAGCATTTT. Its protein product is CASSEEAGGYQPQHF.

The chain links TRBV7-2 to TRBJ1-6; 8 bases match TRBD1. The V gene's germline CDR1 is SGHTA and CDR2 FQGNSA. Unmatched junction bases numbered 6, after V lost 7 bases and J lost 10 bases. CDR3 length equals 13 residues. CDR3 nucleotides: TGTGCCAGCACGGACAGGGTCAACTCACCCCTCCACTTT. Protein product: CASTDRVNSPLHF.

A single count supports this clone. The chain joins TRBV15 to TRBJ2-7; TRBD2 aligns across 7 bases. Per the germline V gene, CDR1 is LNHNV and CDR2 is YYDKDF (reference sequence). V trimming: 4 bases; J trimming: 1 base; junction bases outside the gene matches: 4. The CDR3 consists of 14 residues. The CDR3 nucleotides read TGTGCCACCAGCATGGGGGGGAGTTCCTACGAGCAGTACTTC. Protein sequence: CATSMGGSSYEQYF. Based on the CDR3 plus reference TRBV15 and TRBJ2-7, the full variable domain is DAMVIQNPRYQVTQFGKPVTLSCSQTLNHNVMYWYQQKSSQAPKLLFHYYDKDFNNEADTPDNFQSRRPNTSFCFLDIRSPGLGDTAMYLCATSMGGSSYEQYFGPGTRLTVT.

V usage is TRBV2 and J usage is TRBJ2-5, with 14 positions matching TRBD2. CDR1 and CDR2 from the germline V gene are SNHLY and FYNNEI. With V trimmed by 6 bases and J by 5 bases, 5 bases remained unmatched. The CDR3 totals 15 residues. The CDR3: CASRGTSGGWETQYF. DNA of the CDR3: TGTGCCAGCAGAGGGACTAGCGGGGGTTGGGAGACCCAGTACTTC.

The chain is built from TRBV7-2 and TRBJ2-5; D is unresolved. The CDR3 length is 12 residues. Trimming left V 4 bases short and J 6 bases short, with 9 bases between. Germline-derived CDR1 and CDR2 are SGHTA and FQGNSA. The DNA of the CDR3 is TGTGCCAGCAGCTCCCTGGTGAAGACCCAGTACTTC. Amino acid sequence: CASSSLVKTQYF.

The chain combines TRBV9 with TRBJ2-1; 7 bases match TRBD2. This CDR3 has 15 residues. V gave up 4 bases and J gave up 7 bases; unmatched junction bases: 11. The germline V gene encodes CDR1 SGDLS and CDR2 YYNGEE. In DNA, the CDR3 is TGTGCCAGCAGCCTGCCTAGCGGCCTGGAAAATGAGCAGTTCTTC. Amino acids: CASSLPSGLENEQFF.

The table lists this clone with a few counts. The chain has TRBV28 and TRBJ1-5, with D perhaps TRBD1 (5 bases). Trimming left V 3 bases short and J 1 base short, with 13 bases between. The CDR3 length is 16 residues. Per germline, CDR1 MDHEN and CDR2 SYDVKM. The CDR3 coding sequence is TGTGCCAGCAGTTTGGACGCGGGGCGCAGCAATCAGCCCCAGCATTTT. It translates to CASSLDAGRSNQPQHF.

This chain links TRBV6-6 with TRBJ2-5, with a weak D call TRBD1 (5 bases). V lost 6 bases and J 7 bases, leaving 12 bases between the germline ends. Germline loops: CDR1 MNHNY, CDR2 SVGAGI (reference sequence). CDR3 length equals 12 residues. CDR3 in DNA: TGTGCCAGCAGAGGGGCCTTGGGGACCCAGTACTTC. As protein: CASRGALGTQYF.

The V and J genes are TRBV19 and TRBJ2-3; D unclear. Germline lookup yields CDR1 LNHDA and CDR2 SQIVND (reference sequence). V lost 1 base and J lost 6, with 11 bases in between. The CDR3 spans 14 residues. The CDR3 region is CASSIVGMIDTQYF. CDR3 nucleotide sequence: TGTGCCAGTAGTATAGTAGGGATGATTGATACGCAGTATTTT.

This rearrangement joins TRBV2 to TRBJ1-5, with D maybe TRBD1 (6 bases). Germline CDR1 reads SNHLY; CDR2 reads FYNNEI. The CDR3 loop spans 17 amino acids. The ends were cut back, 6 bases at V and 4 bases at J, with 22 bases in the middle. The CDR3 is CASRGWDIMPENQPQHF. The DNA of the CDR3 is TGTGCCAGCAGAGGTTGGGACATAATGCCAGAAAATCAGCCCCAGCATTTT. Full variable domain (rest looked up from reference TRBV2 and TRBJ1-5): EPEVTQTPSHQVTQMGQEVILRCVPISNHLYFYWYRQILGQKVEFLVSFYNNEISEKSEIFDDQFSVERPDGSNFTLKIRSTKLEDSAMYFCASRGWDIMPENQPQHFGDGTRLSIL.

This chain joins TRBV7-2 and TRBJ2-3; D is unclear. Deletions cut 3 bases from V and 4 bases from J, with 8 bases between. In germline, CDR1 is SGHTA, CDR2 FQGNSA. The length of the CDR3 is 13 residues. The CDR3 DNA is TGTGCCAGCAGCTTCGGTCCTGCAGATACGCAGTATTTT. This translates into CASSFGPADTQYF.

The chain has TRBV18 and TRBJ2-5; 8 positions agree with TRBD2. CDR1 is KGHSH and CDR2 is LQKENI in the germline V gene. This CDR3 comprises 12 residues. V shed 6 bases and J 3 bases; nucleotides not matched to a gene: 0. The DNA for the CDR3 is TGTGCCAGCTCCGGGGGGGAAGAGACCCAGTACTTC. This encodes CASSGGEETQYF.

The chain recombines TRBV5-1 with TRBJ2-3; D uncertain. Germline assignment: CDR1 SGHRS and CDR2 YFSETQ. V was clipped by 9 bases and J by 2 bases, with 7 bases between them. The CDR3 contains 11 residues. CDR3 region: CATSDTDTQYF. The CDR3 region has the DNA TGCGCCACCTCGGACACAGATACGCAGTATTTT.

This clone is medium-sized by share. This chain links TRBV5-5 with TRBJ2-7; 8 positions match TRBD2. Unmatched junction bases numbered 9, after V lost 4 bases and J lost 3 bases. Germline V gives CDR1 SGHKS, CDR2 YYEKEE (reference sequence). The CDR3 totals 15 residues. The CDR3 spells CASSAGGARDYEQYF. The CDR3 DNA sequence: TGTGCCAGCAGCGCGGGGGGCGCCCGGGACTACGAGCAGTACTTC.

The genes are TRBV19 and TRBJ2-6; D not resolved. Germline V CDR1 and CDR2: LNHDA, SQIVND (reference sequence). The V end was cut by 4 bases, the J end by 4 bases, with 8 bases between. This CDR3 is built from 14 residues. The CDR3 sequence is CASSTPGGANVLTF. The CDR3 DNA follows: TGTGCCAGTAGTACACCCGGAGGGGCCAACGTCCTGACTTTC.

The V gene is TRBV5-1, the J gene TRBJ1-1; 9 positions match TRBD1. The V gene end was trimmed by 3 bases and the J gene end by 2 bases; junction bases not matched to a gene: 5. Germline assignment: CDR1 SGHRS and CDR2 YFSETQ. CDR3 length: 15 amino acids. The CDR3 coding sequence is TGCGCCAGCAGCTGGGGGACAGGGATAAACACTGAAGCTTTCTTT. Translating gives CASSWGTGINTEAFF. Combining the CDR3 with reference TRBV5-1 and TRBJ1-1 gives the whole variable domain KAGVTQTPRYLIKTRGQQVTLSCSPISGHRSVSWYQQTPGQGLQFLFEYFSETQRNKGNFPGRFSGRQFSNSRSEMNVSTLELGDSALYLCASSWGTGINTEAFFGQGTRLTVV.

The chain is built from TRBV9 and TRBJ1-3; weak D call: TRBD1 (5 bases). V lost 0 bases and J lost 4, with 14 bases in between. The germline CDR1 and CDR2 sequences are SGDLS and YYNGEE. There are 16 residues in the CDR3. CDR3 amino acids: CASSVEVGQSGNTIYF. The CDR3 coding sequence is TGTGCCAGCAGCGTAGAAGTGGGGCAGTCAGGAAACACCATATATTTT.